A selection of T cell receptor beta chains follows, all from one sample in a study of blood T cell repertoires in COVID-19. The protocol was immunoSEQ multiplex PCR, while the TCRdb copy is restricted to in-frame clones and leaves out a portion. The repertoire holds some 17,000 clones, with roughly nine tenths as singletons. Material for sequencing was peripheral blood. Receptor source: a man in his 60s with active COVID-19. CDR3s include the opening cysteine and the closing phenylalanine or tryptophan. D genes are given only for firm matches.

TGTGCCACCAGTGATTCGGGGTACAAAAACATTCAGTACTTC CATSDSGYKNIQYF TRBV24-1 NA TRBJ2-4
TGCAGTACAGGCCACGGAGATACGCAGTATTTT CSTGHGDTQYF TRBV20-1 NA TRBJ2-3
TGTGCCTGGAGTGTCAATAGCGGGGGGGCCAGGGAGCAGTACTTC CAWSVNSGGAREQYF TRBV30 TRBD2 TRBJ2-7
TGTGCCAGCAGCCCCCGGACTAGCGGGAGCGGAGGGCAGTTCTTC CASSPRTSGSGGQFF TRBV9 TRBD2 TRBJ2-1
TGTGCCTGGAGTCATACAGGGTCCGAATCGATTCTTAATAATGAAAAACTGTTTTTT CAWSHTGSESILNNEKLFF TRBV30 NA TRBJ1-4
TGTGCCAGCAGCTTAGAGACAGGGGGCTTTAACTATGGCTACACCTTC CASSLETGGFNYGYTF TRBV5-5 TRBD1 TRBJ1-2
TGCGCCAGCAGCCGAAACCAACAGTCCCCGGAAGCTTTCTTT CASSRNQQSPEAFF TRBV4-3 NA TRBJ1-1
TGTGCCAGCAGCTTAACTTCTATGGATACGCAGTATTTT CASSLTSMDTQYF TRBV7-3 NA TRBJ2-3
TGTGCCAGCTCACCACCGGGGACAATTGAAGGAAATCAGCCCCAGCATTTT CASSPPGTIEGNQPQHF TRBV18 NA TRBJ1-5
TGTGCCAGCAGTAGACTAGCGGGGGTAAATGAGCAGTTCTTC CASSRLAGVNEQFF TRBV6-5 TRBD2 TRBJ2-1
TGTGCCAGCAGCGGGAGGAATCGGGGGGATGGCTACACCTTC CASSGRNRGDGYTF TRBV4-2 NA TRBJ1-2
TGTGCCAGTAGTAGGGGGAGGTTGATGAACACTGAAGCTTTCTTT CASSRGRLMNTEAFF TRBV19 NA TRBJ1-1
TGTGCCAGCAGACAGGGGTGGAATTCACCCCTCCACTTT CASRQGWNSPLHF TRBV3-1/TRBV3-2 TRBD1 TRBJ1-6
TGCAGTGCTAGAAGAGGGACTAGCGGGATCTTC CSARRGTSGIF TRBV20-1 TRBD2 TRBJ2-1
TGCGCCAGCAGCTTCGGACTAGCGGGGAACAATGAGCAGTTCTTC CASSFGLAGNNEQFF TRBV5-1 TRBD2 TRBJ2-1
TGTGCCAGCAGCTTAGGGCCCCGTTCGCAGGGAGGGGACTATGGCTACACCTTC CASSLGPRSQGGDYGYTF TRBV7-2 NA TRBJ1-2